The subject of this entry is one T cell receptor beta chain. Original analysis: For nucleated cells, counts were estimated from reference gene primer amplification. Measured with immunoSEQ multiplex PCR; TCRdb has only the in-frame clones, and not every one. D and trimming were read from the DNA, whereas the V and J calls and clone size are those reported in that table. The sample yields roughly 290,000 clones, about 82% seen once. This specimen comes from a study of blood T cell repertoires in COVID-19. The CDR3 is 14 amino acids. Trimming shortened V by 0 bases and J by 3 bases, and 5 bases separated the two germline ends. Germline lookup yields CDR1 SGHDN and CDR2 FVKESK.

Sequencing was carried out using peripheral blood. This receptor was taken from a woman in her 50s with active or convalescent COVID-19. V gene TRBV14 combines with J gene TRBJ2-2; no clear D. DNA of the CDR3: TGTGCCAGCAGCCAAGATATAGACACCGGGGAGCTGTTTTTT. This codes for CASSQDIDTGELFF.